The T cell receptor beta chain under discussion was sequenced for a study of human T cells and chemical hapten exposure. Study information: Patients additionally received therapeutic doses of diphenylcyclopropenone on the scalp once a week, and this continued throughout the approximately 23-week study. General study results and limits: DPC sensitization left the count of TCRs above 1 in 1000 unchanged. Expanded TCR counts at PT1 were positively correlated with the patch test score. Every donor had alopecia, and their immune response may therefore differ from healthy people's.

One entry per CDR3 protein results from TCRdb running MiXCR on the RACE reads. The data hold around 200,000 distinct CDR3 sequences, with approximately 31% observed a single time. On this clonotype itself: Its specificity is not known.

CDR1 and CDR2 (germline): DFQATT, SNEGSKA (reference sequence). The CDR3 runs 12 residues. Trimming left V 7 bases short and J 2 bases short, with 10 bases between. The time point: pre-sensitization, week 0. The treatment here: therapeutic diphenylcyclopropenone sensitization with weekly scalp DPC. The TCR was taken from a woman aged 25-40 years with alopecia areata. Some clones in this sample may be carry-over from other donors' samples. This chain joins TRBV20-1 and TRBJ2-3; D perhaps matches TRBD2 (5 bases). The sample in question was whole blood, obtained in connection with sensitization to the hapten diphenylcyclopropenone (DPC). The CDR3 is CSVLDFTDTQYF. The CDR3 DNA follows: TGCAGTGTTTTGGACTTCACAGATACGCAGTATTTT.